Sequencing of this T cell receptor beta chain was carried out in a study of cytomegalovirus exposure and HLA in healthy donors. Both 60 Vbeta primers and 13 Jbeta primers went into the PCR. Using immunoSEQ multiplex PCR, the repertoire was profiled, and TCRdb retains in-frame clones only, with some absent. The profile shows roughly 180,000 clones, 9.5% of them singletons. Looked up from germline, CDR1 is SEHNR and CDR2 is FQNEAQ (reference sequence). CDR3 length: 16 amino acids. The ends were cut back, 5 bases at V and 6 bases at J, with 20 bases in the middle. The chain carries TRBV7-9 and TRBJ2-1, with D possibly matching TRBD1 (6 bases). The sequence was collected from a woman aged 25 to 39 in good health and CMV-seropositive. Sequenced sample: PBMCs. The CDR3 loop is CASSQGPGDGGNEQFF. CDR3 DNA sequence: TGTGCCAGCAGCCAGGGTCCAGGGGATGGGGGCAATGAGCAGTTCTTC.